This T cell receptor beta chain originates from a study of shared clonotypes between healthy human individuals. Whole-study context: Per-donor plates numbered three CD4 naive, three CD4 memory, two CD8 naive and one CD8 memory. Study-wide results and limits: Clonotypes shared by all four sorted-subset donors had higher generation probabilities than non-shared clonotypes.

With regard to this clone: The antigen remains undetermined.

CDR3 size: 17 residues. Deletions cut 0 bases from V and 0 bases from J, with 15 bases between. In germline, CDR1 is SGHDT, CDR2 YYEEEE. Method: immunoSEQ multiplex PCR; TCRdb's copy keeps in-frame clones and lacks some. Of a few million clones in the sample, roughly 93% are singletons; the top ten hold about 0.37%. The sequenced sample was naive CD4+ T cells from PBMCs. Specified subset: CD45RA+ positively selected. This receptor was obtained from a man aged 18 to 29 in good health. Some clones in this sample may be carry-over from other donors' samples. The chain combines TRBV5-6 with TRBJ2-5, with D possibly matching TRBD2 (6 bases). The CDR3 loop reads CASSLDRMWDYQETQYF. The DNA for the CDR3 is TGTGCCAGCAGCTTGGATCGTATGTGGGACTACCAAGAGACCCAGTACTTC.